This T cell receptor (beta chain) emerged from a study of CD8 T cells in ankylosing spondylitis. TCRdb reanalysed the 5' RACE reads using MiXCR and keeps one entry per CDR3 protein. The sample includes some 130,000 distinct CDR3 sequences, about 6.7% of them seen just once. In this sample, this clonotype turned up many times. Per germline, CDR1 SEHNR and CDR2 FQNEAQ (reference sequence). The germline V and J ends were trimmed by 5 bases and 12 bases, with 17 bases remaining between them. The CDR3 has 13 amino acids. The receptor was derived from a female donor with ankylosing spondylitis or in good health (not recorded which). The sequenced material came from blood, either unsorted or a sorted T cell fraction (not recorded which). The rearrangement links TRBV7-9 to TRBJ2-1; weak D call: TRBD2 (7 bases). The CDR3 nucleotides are TGTGCCAGCAGCCTAGGGGGGGCCGGGTGGCAGTTCTTC. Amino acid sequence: CASSLGGAGWQFF.